Detailed here is one T cell receptor (beta chain). The antigen it recognizes is unknown. The record has no base qualities; no much larger clone is one base away. CDR3 length: 14 amino acids, cysteine to phenylalanine. The retained sequence is limited to the CDR3, 42 bases, with the frame set at the first base. The junction shows trimming of 5 bases on V and 4 bases on J, plus 12 bases between the germline ends. From a lookup of the germline V gene (reference sequence), CDR1 and CDR2 are SEHNR and FQNEAQ. High-throughput TCR beta sequencing profiled peripheral blood CD8+ and CD4+ T cells from healthy donors, Susac syndrome patients and multiple sclerosis patients. Healthy donors were age- and sex-matched controls. Bulk CD8+ and CD4+ T cells were purified by magnetic negative isolation, whereas CD8+ TEMRA cells were enriched by FACS. Blood was collected in EDTA tubes and processed within 24 hours, with PBMCs isolated through density gradient centrifugation. PBMCs intended for TCR sequencing were cryopreserved in liquid nitrogen and thawed later in a water bath at 37 degrees C. The sorted or isolated CD4+, CD8+ and CD8+ TEMRA cells reached a purity of at least 90%.

This sample was taken from a study of CD8 T cells in Susac syndrome (dated by TCRdb to the late 2010s). In the study overall: Repertoire sequencing was used to test whether CD8+ T cell activation and differentiation in Susac syndrome was antigen driven. General study outcomes and caveats: The TCR sequencing and HLA analysis was acknowledged to have included a relatively small number of individuals.

RNA was extracted with the RNeasy kit and roughly 0.45 to 1 ug was reverse transcribed using random hexamers. The immunoSEQ multiplex PCR assay, covering 54 Vbeta and 13 Jbeta segments, was used to amplify TCR beta CDR3 regions. Bias from PCR amplification was corrected by using a synthetic template baseline for primer optimization and for computational correction. The original methods were these. Reads were annotated to V, D and J genes per IMGT and analyzed with immunoSEQ Analyzer, keeping only productive sequences. Clonality was calculated as one minus the Shannon entropy normalized by log2 of the number of productive unique sequences. For each patient and control, public and private clones were evaluated among the 100 most prevalent clones. A clone was defined as Susac-specific if it was absent from the healthy and MS cohorts, from around 960 published viral clones and from other ImmuneACCESS disease sequences. TCRdb's own reprocessing of the public reads used fastp at Q25 and MiXCR and kept productive beta chains. CDR3 protein duplicates are merged, each entry listing the most common genes and DNA. TCRdb, rather than the study authors, made the V and J calls. The sample table shows 180,000 or so distinct CDR3 sequences, and 90% to 95% are seen once. The ten largest clones add up to about 0.13% of the sample.

The chain joins TRBV7-9 to TRBJ2-1; the D gene remains uncertain. The sample comprised CD4+ T cells from PBMCs. The TCR comes from a human donor in good health. CDR3 protein: CASSPRRAYNEQFF. The sequenced DNA: TGTGCCAGCAGCCCCCGCCGTGCTTACAATGAGCAGTTCTTC.